These 7 T cell receptor beta chains were all obtained from the same sample, sequenced in a study of tumor-infiltrating lymphocytes in primary liver carcinoma. From 450 to 550 ng total RNA, TCR beta cDNA was generated with a primer in the constant region. What produced the TCR beta libraries was three nested multiplex PCR rounds using slightly modified ARM-PCR. TRBV1-TRBV30 forward primers paired with a C-beta reverse primer were used in the first two PCR rounds, which ran approximately 10 cycles each. TCRdb re-called the multiplex PCR reads through MiXCR, storing one row per CDR3 protein. The sample has 310,000 or so distinct CDR3 sequences, approximately 58% seen once. Both blood RNA, taken from unsorted whole blood, and germline DNA were extracted. Input material: peripheral blood. The receptors here all came from a woman aged 30 to 39 with primary liver carcinoma and hepatitis B virus infection.

This clonotype came up a few times. The rearrangement links TRBV7-8 to TRBJ1-5; D call uncertain. This CDR3 contains 15 residues. Germline V gives CDR1 SGHVS, CDR2 FQNEAQ. The V and J ends lost 5 bases and 8 bases respectively, with 19 bases between them. The CDR3 reads CASSGERATGEPQHF. Written as DNA, the CDR3 is TGTGCCAGCAGCGGGGAGAGGGCAACCGGGGAGCCCCAGCATTTT. The variable domain in full, completed from reference TRBV7-8 and TRBJ1-5, reads GAGVSQSPRYKVAKRGQDVALRCDPISGHVSLFWYQQALGQGPEFLTYFQNEAQLDKSGLPSDRFFAERPEGSVSTLKIQRTQQEDSAVYLCASSGERATGEPQHFGDGTRLSIL.

Worth noting for this clonotype: A much larger clone differs by one base, so this may be a read error. The chain employs TRBV29-1 and TRBJ2-7; 10 bases are a match to TRBD1. CDR3 size: 13 residues. Germline V CDR1 and CDR2: SQVTM, ANQGSEA. CDR3: CNVKGQGSGGQYF. The CDR3 bases are TGCAACGTTAAGGGACAGGGGTCCGGTGGGCAGTACTTC.

This clonotype was picked up one time. A junction boundary mismatches the germline segment, possibly from a read error. The V call is TRBV4-1, the J call TRBJ2-1; 8 nucleotides agree with TRBD2. The CDR3 is made up of 18 amino acids. Germline V gene data show CDR1 as MGHRA and CDR2 as YSYEKL. The CDR3 protein is CATSQDGPSVAGYNEQFF. CDR3 in DNA: TGCGCCACCAGCCAAGACGGTCCGTCGGTAGCGGGGTACAATGAGCAGTTCTTC.

This clonotype was counted once. V is TRBV6-2 or TRBV6-3 and J is TRBJ2-1; a possible D gene is TRBD1 (5 bases). Germline values: CDR1 MNHEY, CDR2 SVGEGT. CDR3 length: 13 amino acids. Trimming removed 6 bases at V and 8 bases at J, with 14 bases between. The CDR3 DNA reads TGTGCCAGCAGACCCGACAGTTTTGATGAGCAGTTCTTC. This codes for CASRPDSFDEQFF.

The V gene is TRBV4-2, the J gene TRBJ1-1, with D possibly being TRBD1 (5 bases). Trimming removed 6 bases from V and 14 bases from J, with 31 bases in between. Germline CDR1 and CDR2: LGHNA and YNFKEQ. The CDR3 runs to 16 residues. The DNA for the CDR3 is TGTGCCAGCAGATCCTTTGGTGGGAATCTGGACACTGGAGCCTTCTTT. Translation gives CASRSFGGNLDTGAFF.

As for this clonotype: A much bigger clone sits one base away, suggesting this may be a read error. The chain uses TRBV6-1 and TRBJ1-2; D remains unclear. Germline CDR1 is MNHNS and CDR2 is SASEGT. The CDR3 contains 16 residues. Trimming took 0 bases from V and 2 from J, leaving 13 bases between them. The DNA for the CDR3 is TGTGCCAGCAGTGAAGCGTTAGGCTTTACCAACTATGGCTACACCTTC. Residues: CASSEALGFTNYGYTF.

V usage is TRBV28 and J usage is TRBJ1-4; perhaps TRBD1 as D (6 bases). The V end lost 7 bases, the J end lost 8 bases, and 14 bases lay between the germline ends. CDR3 length equals 13 residues. Germline V lookup: CDR1 MDHEN, CDR2 SYDVKM. The CDR3 loop is CASTADSSEKLFF. The CDR3 region has the DNA TGTGCCAGCACCGCGGACAGCAGCGAAAAACTGTTTTTT. Supplemented by reference TRBV28 and TRBJ1-4, the full variable domain reads DVKVTQSSRYLVKRTGEKVFLECVQDMDHENMFWYRQDPGLGLRLIYFSYDVKMKEKGDIPEGYSVSREKKERFSLILESASTNQTSMYLCASTADSSEKLFFGSGTQLSVL.